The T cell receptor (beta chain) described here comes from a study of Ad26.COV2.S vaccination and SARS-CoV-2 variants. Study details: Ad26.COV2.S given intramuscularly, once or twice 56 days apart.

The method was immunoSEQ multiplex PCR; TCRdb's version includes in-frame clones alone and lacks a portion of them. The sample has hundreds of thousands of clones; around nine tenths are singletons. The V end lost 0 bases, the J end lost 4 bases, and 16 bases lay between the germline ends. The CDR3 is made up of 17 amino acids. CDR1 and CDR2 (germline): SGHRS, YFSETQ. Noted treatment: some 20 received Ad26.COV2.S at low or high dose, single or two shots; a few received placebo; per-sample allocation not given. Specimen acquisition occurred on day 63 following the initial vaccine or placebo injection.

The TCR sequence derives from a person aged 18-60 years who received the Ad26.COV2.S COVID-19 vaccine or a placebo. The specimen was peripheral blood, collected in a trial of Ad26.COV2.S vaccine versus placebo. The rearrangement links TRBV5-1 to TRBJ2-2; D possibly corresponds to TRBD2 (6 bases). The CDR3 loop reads CASSLGMRTGSTGELFF. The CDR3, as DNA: TGCGCCAGCAGCTTGGGGATGAGGACCGGGAGCACCGGGGAGCTGTTTTTT.